This note documents a single T cell receptor (beta chain) sequence. This CDR3 spans 17 amino acids. The germline CDR1 and CDR2 sequences are SGDLS and YYNGEE. J was trimmed by 1 base and V by 2 bases; bases with no gene match: 5. Using immunoSEQ multiplex PCR, the repertoire was profiled, and TCRdb retains in-frame clones only, with some absent. Altogether some 60,000 clones are present, over 80% being singletons, with the ten largest covering 0.6% to 0.9%. These data originate in a study of T cell changes during pregnancy in multiple sclerosis. The sequence came from a female donor with multiple sclerosis, enrolled in a pregnancy study. The V gene is TRBV9, the J gene TRBJ2-6; 8 bases align to TRBD1. The sequencing used CD4+ T cells from peripheral blood mononuclear cells, collected in the first trimester of pregnancy. The CDR3 nucleotides read TGTGCCAGCAGCGTGACAGGGGATTTTTCTGGGGCCAACGTCCTGACTTTC. It yields the protein CASSVTGDFSGANVLTF.